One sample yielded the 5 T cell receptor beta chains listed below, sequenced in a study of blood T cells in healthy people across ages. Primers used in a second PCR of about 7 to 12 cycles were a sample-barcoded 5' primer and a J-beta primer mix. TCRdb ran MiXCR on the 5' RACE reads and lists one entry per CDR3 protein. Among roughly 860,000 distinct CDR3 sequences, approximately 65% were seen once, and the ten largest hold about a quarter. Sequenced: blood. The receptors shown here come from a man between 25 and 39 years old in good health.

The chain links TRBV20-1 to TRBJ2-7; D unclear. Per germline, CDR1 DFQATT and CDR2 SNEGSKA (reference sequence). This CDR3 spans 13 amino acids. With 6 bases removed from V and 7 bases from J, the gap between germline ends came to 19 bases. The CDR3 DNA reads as TGCAGTGCCCATGACTCCTCTTTGGGAGAGCAGTACTTC. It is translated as CSAHDSSLGEQYF.

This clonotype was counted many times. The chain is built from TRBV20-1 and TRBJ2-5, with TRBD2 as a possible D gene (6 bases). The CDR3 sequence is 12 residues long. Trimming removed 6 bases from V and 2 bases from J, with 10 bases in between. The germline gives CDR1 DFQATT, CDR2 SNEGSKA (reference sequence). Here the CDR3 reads CSARRGQETQYF. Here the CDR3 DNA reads TGCAGTGCCCGGAGGGGACAAGAGACCCAGTACTTC.

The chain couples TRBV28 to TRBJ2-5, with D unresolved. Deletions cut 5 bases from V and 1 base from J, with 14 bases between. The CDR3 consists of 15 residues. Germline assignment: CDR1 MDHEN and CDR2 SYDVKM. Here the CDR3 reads CASSGFKEVQETQYF. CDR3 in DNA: TGTGCCAGCAGTGGATTTAAAGAAGTCCAAGAGACCCAGTACTTC.

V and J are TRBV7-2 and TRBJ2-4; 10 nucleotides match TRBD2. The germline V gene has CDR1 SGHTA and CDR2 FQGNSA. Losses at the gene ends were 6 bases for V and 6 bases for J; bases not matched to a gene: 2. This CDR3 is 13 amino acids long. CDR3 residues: CASRSGGGNIQYF. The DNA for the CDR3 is TGTGCCAGCAGGAGCGGGGGGGGAAACATTCAGTACTTC.

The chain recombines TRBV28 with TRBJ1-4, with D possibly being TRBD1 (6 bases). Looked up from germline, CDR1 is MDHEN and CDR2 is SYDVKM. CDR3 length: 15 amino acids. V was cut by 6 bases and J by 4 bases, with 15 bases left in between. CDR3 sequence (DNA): TGTGCCAGCAGGCAATGGACAGCCTTTAATGAAAAACTGTTTTTT. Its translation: CASRQWTAFNEKLFF.